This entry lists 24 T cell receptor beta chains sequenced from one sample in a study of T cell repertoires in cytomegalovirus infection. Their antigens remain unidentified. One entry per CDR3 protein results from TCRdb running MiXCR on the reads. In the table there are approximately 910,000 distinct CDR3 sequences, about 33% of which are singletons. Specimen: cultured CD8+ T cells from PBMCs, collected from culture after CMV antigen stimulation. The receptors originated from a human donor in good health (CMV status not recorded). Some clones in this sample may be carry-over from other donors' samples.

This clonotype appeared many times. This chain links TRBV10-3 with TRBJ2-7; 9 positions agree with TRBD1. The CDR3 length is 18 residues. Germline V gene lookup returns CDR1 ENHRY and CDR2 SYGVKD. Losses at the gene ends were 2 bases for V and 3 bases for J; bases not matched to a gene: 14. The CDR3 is CAISEQGQGGLGVYEQYF. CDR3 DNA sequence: TGTGCCATCAGTGAGCAGGGACAGGGAGGATTAGGAGTCTACGAGCAGTACTTC.

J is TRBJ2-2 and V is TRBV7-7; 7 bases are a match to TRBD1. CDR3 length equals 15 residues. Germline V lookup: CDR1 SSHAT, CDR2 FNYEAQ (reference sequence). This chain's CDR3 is CASQGQWVNTGELFF. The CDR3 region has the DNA TGTGCTAGCCAGGGACAGTGGGTGAACACCGGGGAGCTGTTTTTT.

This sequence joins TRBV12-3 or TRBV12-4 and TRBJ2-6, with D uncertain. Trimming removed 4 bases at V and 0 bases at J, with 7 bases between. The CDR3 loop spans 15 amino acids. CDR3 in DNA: TGTGCCAGCAGTTCCAGCCGCTCTGGGGCCAACGTCCTGACTTTC. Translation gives CASSSSRSGANVLTF.

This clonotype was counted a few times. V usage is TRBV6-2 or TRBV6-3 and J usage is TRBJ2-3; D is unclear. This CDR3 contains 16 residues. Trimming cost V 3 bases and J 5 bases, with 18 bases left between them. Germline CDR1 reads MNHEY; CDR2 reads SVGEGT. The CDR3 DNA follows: TGTGCCAGCAGTTATCCCCGAGGAGAAAATAGAGATACGCAGTATTTT. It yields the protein CASSYPRGENRDTQYF.

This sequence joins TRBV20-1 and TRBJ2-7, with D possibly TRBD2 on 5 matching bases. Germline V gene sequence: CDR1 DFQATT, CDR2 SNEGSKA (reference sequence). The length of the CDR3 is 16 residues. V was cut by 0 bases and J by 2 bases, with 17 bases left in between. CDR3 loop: CSARDISAGGTYEQYF. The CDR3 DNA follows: TGCAGTGCTAGAGATATTAGCGCGGGTGGTACCTACGAGCAGTACTTC.

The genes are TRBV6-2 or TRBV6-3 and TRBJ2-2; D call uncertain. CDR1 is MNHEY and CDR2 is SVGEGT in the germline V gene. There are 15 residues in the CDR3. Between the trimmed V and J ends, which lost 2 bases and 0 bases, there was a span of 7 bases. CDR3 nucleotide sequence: TGTGCCAGCAGTTACAGGGCTCCGAACACCGGGGAGCTGTTTTTT. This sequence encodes CASSYRAPNTGELFF.

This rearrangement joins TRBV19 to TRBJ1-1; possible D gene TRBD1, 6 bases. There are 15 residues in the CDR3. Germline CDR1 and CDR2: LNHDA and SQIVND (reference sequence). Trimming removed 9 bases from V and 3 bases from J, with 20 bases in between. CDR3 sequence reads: CASDKKGEWDTEAFF. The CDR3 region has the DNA TGTGCCAGCGACAAAAAGGGGGAGTGGGACACTGAAGCTTTCTTT.

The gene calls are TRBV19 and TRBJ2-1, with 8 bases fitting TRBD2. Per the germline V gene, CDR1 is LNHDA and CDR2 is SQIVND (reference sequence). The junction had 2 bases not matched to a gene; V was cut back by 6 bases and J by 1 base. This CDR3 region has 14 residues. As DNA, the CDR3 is TGTGCCAGTAGGAAGCGGGAGTCCTACAATGAGCAGTTCTTC. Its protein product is CASRKRESYNEQFF. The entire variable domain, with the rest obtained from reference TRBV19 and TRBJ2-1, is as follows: DGGITQSPKYLFRKEGQNVTLSCEQNLNHDAMYWYRQDPGQGLRLIYYSQIVNDFQKGDIAEGYSVSREKKESFPLTVTSAQKNPTAFYLCASRKRESYNEQFFGPGTRLTVL.

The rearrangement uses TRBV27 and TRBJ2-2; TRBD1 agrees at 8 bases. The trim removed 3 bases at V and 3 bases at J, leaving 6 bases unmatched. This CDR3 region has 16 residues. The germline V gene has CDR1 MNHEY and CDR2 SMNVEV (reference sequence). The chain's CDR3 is CASSFLGTGYTGELFF. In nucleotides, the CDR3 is TGTGCCAGCAGTTTCCTTGGGACAGGATACACCGGGGAGCTGTTTTTT.

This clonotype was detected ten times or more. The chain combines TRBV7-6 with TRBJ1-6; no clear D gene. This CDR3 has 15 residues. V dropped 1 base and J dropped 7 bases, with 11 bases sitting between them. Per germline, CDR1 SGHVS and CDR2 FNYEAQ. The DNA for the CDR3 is TGTGCCAGCAGCTTAGGGAGGGTGAGAAATTCACCCCTCCACTTT. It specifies CASSLGRVRNSPLHF.

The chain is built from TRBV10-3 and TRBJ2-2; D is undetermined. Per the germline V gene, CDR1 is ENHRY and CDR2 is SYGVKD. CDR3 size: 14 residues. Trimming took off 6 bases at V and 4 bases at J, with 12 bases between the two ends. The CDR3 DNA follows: TGTGCCATCAGCGAAGGATCGAGCACCGGGGAGCTGTTTTTT. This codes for CAISEGSSTGELFF.

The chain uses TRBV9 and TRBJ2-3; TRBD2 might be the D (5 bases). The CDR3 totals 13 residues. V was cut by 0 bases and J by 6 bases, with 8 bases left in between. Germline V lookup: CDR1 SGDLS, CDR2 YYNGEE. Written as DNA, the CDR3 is TGTGCCAGCAGCGTAGCTAGCTCGGATACGCAGTATTTT. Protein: CASSVASSDTQYF.

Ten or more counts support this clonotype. Here the CDR3 reads CASSLTSRGTEAFF. CDR3 coding DNA: TGTGCCAGCAGTTTAACCAGCCGAGGCACTGAAGCTTTCTTT. The chain recombines TRBV12-3 or TRBV12-4 with TRBJ1-1; no reliable D call. This CDR3 region has 14 residues. Trimming cost V 2 bases and J 4 bases, with 11 bases left between them.

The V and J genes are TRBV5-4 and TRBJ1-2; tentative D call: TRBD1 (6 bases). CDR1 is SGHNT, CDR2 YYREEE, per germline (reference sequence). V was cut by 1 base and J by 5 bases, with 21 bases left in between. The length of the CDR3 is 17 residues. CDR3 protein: CASSLNGRGYGVYGYTF. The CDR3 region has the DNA TGTGCCAGCAGCTTGAACGGCAGGGGTTATGGGGTATATGGCTACACCTTC.

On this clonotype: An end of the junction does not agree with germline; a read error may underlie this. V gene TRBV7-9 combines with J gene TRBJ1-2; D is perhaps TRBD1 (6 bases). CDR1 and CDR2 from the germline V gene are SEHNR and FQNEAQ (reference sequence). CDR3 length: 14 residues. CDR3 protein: CASRFQGTLYGYTF. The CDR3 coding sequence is TGTGCCAGCCGCTTCCAGGGGACCCTCTATGGCTACACCTTC.

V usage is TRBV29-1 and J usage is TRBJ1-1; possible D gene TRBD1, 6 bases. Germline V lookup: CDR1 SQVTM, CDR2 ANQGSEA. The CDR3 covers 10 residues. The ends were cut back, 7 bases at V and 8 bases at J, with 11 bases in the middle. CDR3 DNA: TGCAGCGGAGGACAGTTCGAAGCTTTCTTT. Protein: CSGGQFEAFF.

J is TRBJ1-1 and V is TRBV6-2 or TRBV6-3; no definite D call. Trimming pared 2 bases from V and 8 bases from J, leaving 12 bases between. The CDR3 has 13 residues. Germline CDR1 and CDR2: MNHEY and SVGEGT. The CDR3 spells CASSYVKGLEAFF. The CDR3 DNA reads TGTGCCAGCAGTTACGTGAAAGGCTTGGAAGCTTTCTTT.

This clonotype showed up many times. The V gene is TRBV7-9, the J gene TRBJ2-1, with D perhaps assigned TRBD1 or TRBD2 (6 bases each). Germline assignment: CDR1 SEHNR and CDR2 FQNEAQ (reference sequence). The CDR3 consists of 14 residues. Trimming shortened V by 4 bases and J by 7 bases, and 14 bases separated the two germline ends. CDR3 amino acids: CASSSWQGRNEQFF. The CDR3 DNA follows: TGTGCCAGCAGCTCGTGGCAGGGGAGGAATGAGCAGTTCTTC.

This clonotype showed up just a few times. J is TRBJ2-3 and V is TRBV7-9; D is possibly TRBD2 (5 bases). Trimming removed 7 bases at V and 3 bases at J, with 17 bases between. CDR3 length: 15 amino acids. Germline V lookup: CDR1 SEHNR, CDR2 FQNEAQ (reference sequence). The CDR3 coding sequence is TGTGCCAGCACCTCTTCAACTGGCGGGACAGATACGCAGTATTTT. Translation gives CASTSSTGGTDTQYF.

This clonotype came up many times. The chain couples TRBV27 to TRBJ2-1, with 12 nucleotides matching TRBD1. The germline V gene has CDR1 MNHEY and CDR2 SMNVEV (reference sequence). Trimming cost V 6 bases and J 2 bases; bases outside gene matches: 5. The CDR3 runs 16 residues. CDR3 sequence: CASSPGTGGAYNEQFF. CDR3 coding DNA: TGTGCCAGCAGCCCCGGGACAGGGGGCGCCTACAATGAGCAGTTCTTC.

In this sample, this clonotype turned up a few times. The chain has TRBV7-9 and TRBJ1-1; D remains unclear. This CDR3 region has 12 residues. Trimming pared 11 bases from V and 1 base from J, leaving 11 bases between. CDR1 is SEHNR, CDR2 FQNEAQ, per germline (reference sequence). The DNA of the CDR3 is TGTGCCTTTAGCGCAGGGAACACTGAAGCTTTCTTT. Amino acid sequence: CAFSAGNTEAFF.

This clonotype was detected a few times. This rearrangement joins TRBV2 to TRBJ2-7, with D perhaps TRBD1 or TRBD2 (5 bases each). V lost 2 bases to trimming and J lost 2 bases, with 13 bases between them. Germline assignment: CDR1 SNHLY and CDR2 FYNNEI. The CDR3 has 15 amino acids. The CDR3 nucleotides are TGTGCCAGCAGTGAAATCCGGGACGGTCCCTACGAGCAGTACGTC. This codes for CASSEIRDGPYEQYV.

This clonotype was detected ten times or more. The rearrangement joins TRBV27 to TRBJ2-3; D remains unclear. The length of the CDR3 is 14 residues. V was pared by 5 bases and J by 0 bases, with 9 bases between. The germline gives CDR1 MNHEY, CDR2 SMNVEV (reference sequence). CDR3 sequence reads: CASSPARSTDTQYF. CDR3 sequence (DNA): TGTGCCAGCAGTCCCGCCCGTAGCACAGATACGCAGTATTTT.

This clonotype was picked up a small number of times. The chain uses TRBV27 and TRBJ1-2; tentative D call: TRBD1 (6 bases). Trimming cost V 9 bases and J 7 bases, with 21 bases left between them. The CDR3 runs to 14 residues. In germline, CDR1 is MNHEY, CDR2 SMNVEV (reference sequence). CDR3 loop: CASTFGGGSGGYTF. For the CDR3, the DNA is TGTGCCAGTACCTTTGGAGGGGGGTCCGGTGGCTACACCTTC.